These 29 T cell receptor beta chains were sequenced from one sample in a study of T cell responses to AZD1222 COVID-19 vaccine. The table came from immunoSEQ multiplex PCR; TCRdb's copy has only in-frame clones and leaves some out. The table includes some 99,000 clones, around 84% detected once. The specimen was peripheral blood, collected 28 days after the second AZD1222 dose. The receptors stem from an adult who received the AZD1222 COVID-19 vaccine.

The V and J genes are TRBV3-1 (or the pseudogene TRBV3-2) and TRBJ2-5; tentatively, D is TRBD1 (6 bases). This CDR3 comprises 15 residues. The ends were cut back, 4 bases at V and 4 bases at J, with 16 bases in the middle. Germline CDR1 and CDR2: LGHDT and YNNKEL (reference sequence). CDR3 DNA sequence: TGTGCCAGCAGCCTACGGACAGCTAGGAGAGAGACCCAGTACTTC. This encodes CASSLRTARRETQYF.

This rearrangement joins TRBV11-3 to TRBJ2-1; D gene ambiguous. Per the germline V gene, CDR1 is SGHNT and CDR2 is YENEEA. Trimming shortened V by 1 base and J by 6 bases, and 4 bases separated the two germline ends. CDR3 length: 12 amino acids. The CDR3 is CASSLAGNEQFF. The CDR3 DNA follows: TGTGCCAGCAGCTTAGCAGGCAATGAGCAGTTCTTC.

The gene calls are TRBV6-2 or TRBV6-3 and TRBJ2-3, with TRBD2 identical over 7 bases. CDR1 is MNHEY and CDR2 is SVGEGT in the germline V gene. This CDR3 is 17 amino acids long. Losses at the gene ends were 5 bases for V and 2 bases for J; bases not matched to a gene: 13. As DNA, the CDR3 is TGTGCCAGCAGTCGGGCCCCACTAGCGCGGAACACAGATACGCAGTATTTT. It translates to CASSRAPLARNTDTQYF.

The chain couples TRBV2 to TRBJ1-4, with D possibly TRBD1 on 5 matching bases. Germline CDR1 is SNHLY and CDR2 is FYNNEI. Trimming cost V 5 bases and J 8 bases, with 18 bases left between them. The CDR3 sequence is 15 residues long. In DNA, the CDR3 is TGTGCCAGCAGTTTTAACTCAGGAGGGGTAGAAAAACTGTTTTTT. This codes for CASSFNSGGVEKLFF.

The genes are TRBV29-1 and TRBJ2-7; 7 nucleotides align to TRBD2. Germline trimming cut 6 bases from V and 2 bases from J; bases unmatched to any gene: 10. The CDR3 has 14 amino acids. Per the germline V gene, CDR1 is SQVTM and CDR2 is ANQGSEA. CDR3: CSVERLAETYEQYF. In DNA, the CDR3 is TGCAGCGTCGAGAGACTAGCCGAGACCTACGAGCAGTACTTC.

This clone was picked up one time. CDR3 DNA: TGTGCCAGCAGCGTAAAAGGTGTGGGGGTGGGTCCCTACAATGAGCAGTTCTTC. This codes for CASSVKGVGVGPYNEQFF. V and J are TRBV9 and TRBJ2-1; D may correspond to TRBD1 or TRBD2 (5 bases each). The CDR3 covers 18 residues. V lost 1 base, J lost 2 bases, and 19 bases lay in between. Germline V gene lookup returns CDR1 SGDLS and CDR2 YYNGEE. The variable domain in full, completed from reference TRBV9 and TRBJ2-1, reads DSGVTQTPKHLITATGQRVTLRCSPRSGDLSVYWYQQSLDQGLQFLIQYYNGEERAKGNILERFSAQQFPDLHSELNLSSLELGDSALYFCASSVKGVGVGPYNEQFFGPGTRLTVL.

This rearrangement joins TRBV27 to TRBJ2-5; D unclear. Germline V gene data show CDR1 as MNHEY and CDR2 as SMNVEV (reference sequence). Trimming left V 7 bases short and J 5 bases short, with 20 bases between. The CDR3 is 15 residues long. CDR3 DNA sequence: TGTGCCAGCACCCAGTATGGGGTCACTGGGGAGACCCAGTACTTC. Amino acids: CASTQYGVTGETQYF.

The rearrangement links TRBV24-1 to TRBJ1-2; no clear D gene. This CDR3 is 13 amino acids long. V shed 1 base and J shed 8 bases, with 10 bases lying between them. CDR1 and CDR2 (germline): KGHDR, SFDVKD. This CDR3 is CATSDFGREGYTF. CDR3 nucleotides: TGTGCCACCAGTGATTTCGGCCGGGAGGGCTACACCTTC.

This chain links TRBV18 with TRBJ1-4, with a weak D call TRBD1 (6 bases). V lost 2 bases and J 8 bases, leaving 12 bases between the germline ends. CDR1 is KGHSH, CDR2 LQKENI, per germline. The CDR3 covers 14 residues. Here the CDR3 reads CASSPGRGWEKLFF. The CDR3 DNA reads TGTGCCAGCTCACCAGGCAGGGGATGGGAAAAACTGTTTTTT.

The chain couples TRBV3-1 (or the pseudogene TRBV3-2) to TRBJ2-1; D ambiguous. CDR1 is LGHDT, CDR2 YNNKEL, per germline (reference sequence). Trimming left V 5 bases short and J 2 bases short, with 13 bases between. The length of the CDR3 is 15 residues. In DNA form, the CDR3 reads TGTGCCAGCAGCGCCGACCTTGGGCCCTACAATGAGCAGTTCTTC. It is translated as CASSADLGPYNEQFF.

This chain connects TRBV6-2 or TRBV6-3 to TRBJ2-4; weak D call: TRBD1 (6 bases). This CDR3 contains 15 residues. Germline V gene sequence: CDR1 MNHEY, CDR2 SVGEGT. Trimming took 2 bases from V and 3 from J, leaving 11 bases between them. The CDR3, as DNA: TGTGCCAGCAGTTACGACCGGGACATCAAAAACATTCAGTACTTC. The encoded protein is CASSYDRDIKNIQYF.

The chain couples TRBV18 to TRBJ1-3; no clear D gene. Germline CDR1 and CDR2: KGHSH and LQKENI. V gave up 3 bases and J gave up 1 base, with 7 bases separating them. The CDR3 covers 14 residues. The CDR3 loop reads CASSPVESGNTIYF. CDR3 nucleotide sequence: TGTGCCAGCTCACCGGTGGAGTCTGGAAACACCATATATTTT.

The chain carries TRBV6-5 and TRBJ2-7, with a weak D call TRBD1 (5 bases). Trimming shortened V by 6 bases and J by 3 bases, and 9 bases separated the two germline ends. The CDR3 runs to 12 residues. CDR1 is MNHEY and CDR2 is SVGAGI in the germline V gene. CDR3 sequence reads: CASRTQGYEQYF. The CDR3 DNA is TGTGCCAGCAGGACCCAGGGCTACGAGCAGTACTTC.

The gene calls are TRBV27 and TRBJ1-3; the match to TRBD1 covers 8 bases. Germline assignment: CDR1 MNHEY and CDR2 SMNVEV (reference sequence). The junction had 1 base not matched to a gene; V was cut back by 4 bases and J by 8 bases. This CDR3 region has 12 residues. CDR3 amino acids: CASSSTGDTIYF. The CDR3 region has the DNA TGTGCCAGCAGTTCGACAGGGGACACCATATATTTT.

The V gene is TRBV27, the J gene TRBJ2-7; D is unclear. This CDR3 is 14 amino acids long. The V and J ends lost 1 base and 2 bases respectively, with 9 bases between them. CDR1 and CDR2 (germline): MNHEY, SMNVEV (reference sequence). Written as DNA, the CDR3 is TGTGCCAGCAGTTTATATCCGGGTACCTACGAGCAGTACTTC. Encoded protein: CASSLYPGTYEQYF.

As concerns this clone: This specimen includes other DNA sequences encoding the same CDR3. The V gene is TRBV7-9, the J gene TRBJ2-2, with D unclear. Germline V gives CDR1 SEHNR, CDR2 FQNEAQ (reference sequence). V lost 3 bases, J lost 2 bases, and 4 bases lay in between. The CDR3 is made up of 13 amino acids. CDR3 residues: CASSLRNTGELFF. The CDR3 nucleotides read TGTGCCAGCAGCTTGAGAAACACCGGGGAGCTGTTTTTT.

The genes are TRBV12-3 or TRBV12-4 and TRBJ2-3; a weak D match, TRBD1 (6 bases). V was trimmed by 6 bases and J by 4 bases, leaving 11 bases between them. The CDR3 loop spans 13 amino acids. Written as DNA, the CDR3 is TGTGCCAGCAGCCTCAGGGGTGCAGATACGCAGTATTTT. Its translation: CASSLRGADTQYF.

The genes are TRBV4-1 and TRBJ2-7; D may be TRBD1 or TRBD2 (6 bases each). V was clipped by 4 bases and J by 5 bases, with 18 bases between them. CDR3 length equals 15 residues. The germline CDR1 and CDR2 sequences are MGHRA and YSYEKL. CDR3 bases: TGCGCCAGCAGCCGGAAAGAGGTGGGGGGCAACGAGCAGTACTTC. Its translation is CASSRKEVGGNEQYF.

The CDR3 DNA follows: TGTGCCAGACATTACGACTCACCCCTCCACTTT. It codes for CARHYDSPLHF. This chain links TRBV10-3 with TRBJ1-6; D remains unclear. The V gene lost 10 bases and the J gene lost 10 bases, with 11 bases spanning the gap. This CDR3 has 11 amino acids. Germline loops: CDR1 ENHRY, CDR2 SYGVKD.

The chain couples TRBV7-2 to TRBJ2-5; 7 nucleotides line up with TRBD1. Germline CDR1 and CDR2: SGHTA and FQGNSA. This CDR3 region has 13 residues. V shed 5 bases and J 2 bases; nucleotides not matched to a gene: 2. The CDR3 sequence: CASSRDRQETQYF. The CDR3 DNA is TGTGCCAGCAGCCGGGACAGACAAGAGACCCAGTACTTC.

Note on this clone: The sample carries other DNA sequences with the same CDR3. The chain uses TRBV27 and TRBJ1-6; D uncertain. Trimming pared 2 bases from V and 8 bases from J, leaving 7 bases between. This CDR3 is 13 amino acids long. CDR1 and CDR2 from the germline V gene are MNHEY and SMNVEV (reference sequence). DNA of the CDR3: TGTGCCAGCAGTTTAAGGGATTATTCACCCCTCCACTTT. This codes for CASSLRDYSPLHF.

This chain uses TRBV13 with TRBJ1-6; the match to TRBD1 covers 8 bases. V trimming: 5 bases; J trimming: 8 bases; junction bases outside the gene matches: 8. Germline CDR1 PRHDT, CDR2 FYEKMQ (reference sequence). The CDR3 extends over 15 amino acids. CDR3 residues: CASSLQTGVDSPLHF. CDR3 sequence (DNA): TGTGCCAGCAGCCTACAGACAGGGGTGGATTCACCCCTCCACTTT. The entire variable domain, with the rest obtained from reference TRBV13 and TRBJ1-6, is as follows: AAGVIQSPRHLIKEKRETATLKCYPIPRHDTVYWYQQGPGQDPQFLISFYEKMQSDKGSIPDRFSAQQFSDYHSELNMSSLELGDSALYFCASSLQTGVDSPLHFGNGTRLTVT.

The CDR3 DNA reads as TGTGCCAGCAGCTTAGCAGAGACTCGGGCTGGAAACACCATATATTTT. Protein product: CASSLAETRAGNTIYF. The rearrangement uses TRBV7-6 and TRBJ1-3; D is ambiguous. The CDR3 covers 16 residues. Germline values: CDR1 SGHVS, CDR2 FNYEAQ. The ends were cut back, 0 bases at V and 2 bases at J, with 11 bases in the middle.

V gene TRBV5-1 combines with J gene TRBJ2-1; D is unresolved. The CDR3 runs 16 residues. V lost 4 bases, J lost 0 bases, and 14 bases lay in between. CDR1 SGHRS and CDR2 YFSETQ come from the germline V gene. CDR3 protein: CASSPGGSSSYNEQFF. CDR3 coding DNA: TGCGCCAGCAGCCCCGGCGGCTCGAGCTCCTACAATGAGCAGTTCTTC. Looking up the rest from reference TRBV5-1 and TRBJ2-1 gives the full variable domain: KAGVTQTPRYLIKTRGQQVTLSCSPISGHRSVSWYQQTPGQGLQFLFEYFSETQRNKGNFPGRFSGRQFSNSRSEMNVSTLELGDSALYLCASSPGGSSSYNEQFFGPGTRLTVL.

This chain joins TRBV25-1 and TRBJ1-3, with TRBD1 matching over 9 bases. V lost 9 bases to trimming and J lost 0 bases; unmatched junction nucleotides: 9. Germline V gene lookup returns CDR1 MGHDK and CDR2 SYGVNS. The CDR3 has 16 residues. The CDR3 DNA follows: TGTGCCAGTAAGGGGGACAGGGACAGCTCTGGAAACACCATATATTTT. This gives the protein CASKGDRDSSGNTIYF. Complete variable domain (other parts from reference TRBV25-1 and TRBJ1-3): EADIYQTPRYLVIGTGKKITLECSQTMGHDKMYWYQQDPGMELHLIHYSYGVNSTEKGDLSSESTVSRIRTEHFPLTLESARPSHTSQYLCASKGDRDSSGNTIYFGEGSWLTVV.

On this clone: Additional DNA sequences in this sample encode the identical CDR3. V is TRBV9 and J is TRBJ2-1; TRBD2 might be the D (5 bases). The V end lost 0 bases, the J end lost 0 bases, and 7 bases lay between the germline ends. Germline V gene lookup returns CDR1 SGDLS and CDR2 YYNGEE. The CDR3 consists of 15 residues. The chain's CDR3 is CASSVGGGSYNEQFF. CDR3 coding DNA: TGTGCCAGCAGCGTAGGCGGAGGCTCCTACAATGAGCAGTTCTTC.

V usage is TRBV21-1 and J usage is TRBJ1-5; the D call of TRBD1 is as the table states it, not checked on the DNA. TRBV21-1 is labeled a pseudogene. The length of the CDR3 is 13 residues. This CDR3 reads CASTPRVGQPQHF. The CDR3 bases are TGTGCCAGCACGCCCAGGGTGGGTCAGCCCCAGCATTTT.

The chain links TRBV4-1 to TRBJ2-5; no firm D call. Trimming took off 4 bases at V and 0 bases at J, with 12 bases between the two ends. Germline loops: CDR1 MGHRA, CDR2 YSYEKL. This CDR3 is 15 amino acids long. The CDR3 nucleotides are TGCGCCAGCAGCCGGAAGAGATCGTACCAAGAGACCCAGTACTTC. This encodes CASSRKRSYQETQYF.

This chain joins TRBV5-1 and TRBJ1-1, with TRBD1 matching over 7 bases. V lost 1 base, J lost 5 bases, and 5 bases stayed unmatched. Germline V lookup: CDR1 SGHRS, CDR2 YFSETQ. The CDR3 is 14 amino acids. The CDR3 protein is CASSLSFRGTEAFF. CDR3 nucleotides: TGCGCCAGCAGCTTGTCTTTCAGGGGGACTGAAGCTTTCTTT.